The 3 T cell receptor beta chains below were found in one sample sequenced in a study of cytomegalovirus exposure and HLA in healthy donors (dated by TCRdb to about 2017). To prepare the library, the immunoSEQ multiplex PCR assay was applied. For the multiplex PCR, a mixture combining 60 forward primers for TCR Vbeta segments and 13 reverse primers for TCR Jbeta segments was used. TCRdb took this table from immuneACCESS and kept in-frame rearrangements with V and J called. Such tables lack part of the clones; where checked against another copy, unresolved V genes explain under half of the gap, and the rest is unexplained. The sample includes tens of thousands of clones, with around 70% observed a single time. Of the sample, approximately 10% is held by the ten largest clones. Sequencing was carried out using PBMCs. These receptors were obtained from a woman in her forties or fifties in good health and CMV-seronegative.

The chain combines TRBV10-1 with TRBJ2-4, with D possibly matching TRBD2 (6 bases). V was cut by 2 bases and J by 1 base, with 6 bases left in between. CDR3 size: 14 residues. CDR1 WNHNN and CDR2 SYGVQD come from the germline V gene (reference sequence). For the CDR3, the DNA is TGCGCCAGCAGTGAGGGGGGGGCCAAAAACATTCAGTACTTC. This encodes CASSEGGAKNIQYF.

The V call is TRBV6-6, the J call TRBJ2-1; 9 bases agree with TRBD2. J lost 7 bases, V lost 5 bases, and 9 bases had no gene match. Germline V gene data show CDR1 as MNHNY and CDR2 as SVGAGI (reference sequence). The CDR3 sequence is 15 residues long. The CDR3 reads CASSRPRSGGNEQFF. The CDR3 DNA reads TGTGCCAGCAGTCGCCCCCGTAGCGGGGGAAATGAGCAGTTCTTC.

The J gene is TRBJ1-2, the V gene TRBV30, with TRBD1 matching 7 bases. This CDR3 contains 14 residues. The germline V gene encodes CDR1 GTSNPN and CDR2 SVGIG (reference sequence). V shed 2 bases and J 5 bases; nucleotides not matched to a gene: 8. The CDR3 is CAWSSGQGGYGYTF. DNA for the CDR3: TGTGCCTGGAGTTCTGGGCAGGGGGGATATGGCTACACCTTC.